What follows describes a single T cell receptor (beta chain). This receptor's antigen is unknown. The sample holds no much larger clone one base away, and base qualities are not on file. The cohort was made up of roughly 670 healthy bone marrow donors. At the time of sampling, every cohort member was nominally healthy, though immune exposures that went unrecorded were likely present. The donor tested CMV seronegative and was one of the 352 seronegative cohort members. Every donor gave a peripheral blood sample, and the peripheral blood mononuclear cells from that sample were used for TCR beta sequencing. Genomic DNA extraction from the blood cell samples was performed with the Qiagen DNeasy Blood Extraction Kit. The sample belongs to a study of cytomegalovirus exposure and HLA in healthy donors (TCRdb year 2017). Regarding the study in general: In an earlier analysis of roughly 500 of the donors, approximately 300 Gb of sequence data and about 110 million unique TCR beta sequences from 150 million to 200 million T cells were reported. Donor age, sex, ethnicity and CMV serostatus were compiled together with the repertoire data. A later genetic analysis took genome-wide SNP genotypes for 398 of the 666 donors and used that subset as a discovery cohort. HLA typing included class I and class II loci at four-digit resolution. A later analysis re-examined previously published TCR beta repertoires from roughly 720 donors and added high-resolution HLA genotyping to investigate patterns of TCR occurrence. The study profiled the T cell repertoires of about 720 subjects by immunosequencing and related them to cytomegalovirus serostatus. Among the roughly 400 genotyped donors, around 81% belonged to the genetic ancestry cluster associated with self-reported Caucasian donors. In an earlier analysis of 550 to 700 of the donors, high-throughput TCR beta sequencing was used to judge whether each TCR beta V gene segment behaved as functional or pseudogenic. Along with the roughly 710-subject first cohort, a separate validation cohort of over 90 different subjects was used. Rather than using new phenotypic data, the later analysis identified candidate immune exposures from TCR beta sequences and from how often those sequences occurred across donors. About 300 gigabases of sequencing data and 70 million to 100 million unique TCR sequences were included in an early release covering 550 to 800 HLA-typed donors. The study aimed to test whether signatures of past pathogen exposure could be identified by cataloging public T cell receptors. Because of strong linkage in the cohort, roughly five DR-DQ haplotypes were treated as single units for association and clustering. Among 300 to 450 genotyped donors of the cohort, an average of roughly 240,000 unique TCR beta nucleotide sequences were sequenced per donor, roughly 18% of them non-productive. High-throughput TCR immunosequencing, statistical association of individual TCRs with disease status, and machine learning were combined to predict cytomegalovirus infection status. Every discovery cohort repertoire had been produced on one sequencing platform. The number of typed donors differed by locus: roughly 620-640 for A, B, C, DRB1 and DQB1; 500 to 550 for DQA1; about 600 for DPA1; and about 450 for DPB1.

There are 15 amino acids in the CDR3, from cysteine to phenylalanine inclusive. Only the CDR3 portion is preserved as DNA: 45 bases, with reading frame beginning at the first base. V lost 3 bases and J lost 2 bases; the stretch between them is 11 bases long. For CDR1 and CDR2, the germline V gene (reference sequence) lists SEHNR and FQNEAQ. Library construction relied on the immunoSEQ multiplex PCR assay. For the multiplex PCR, a mixture combining 60 forward primers for TCR Vbeta segments and 13 reverse primers for TCR Jbeta segments was used. The CDR3 region of rearranged TCR beta genes was amplified from genomic DNA by a multiplex PCR assay. The amplified TCR beta libraries were sequenced on the Illumina HiSeq System as 87-base-pair reads. Regarding the original processing steps: Across the 500 to 750 repertoires, a later analysis counted 75 million to 90 million unique TCR beta chains, 9.5 million to 12 million of which were shared by at least two donors. Raw reads were error-corrected and collapsed into unique sequences by a nearest-neighbor algorithm in which closely related sequences were merged to remove PCR and sequencing errors. CDR3 sequences were aligned to IMGT reference sequences to assign V, D and J gene segments. For a sequence to be retained, a match of at least six nucleotides was required to both a V gene segment and a J gene segment. Rearrangements were called productive when the CDR3 lacked stop codons and stayed in frame with V and J; all others were non-productive. Following IMGT convention, CDR3 was defined as the stretch from the second conserved V-encoded cysteine to the conserved J-encoded phenylalanine. The earlier analysis of 500 to 600 of the donors excluded sequences that lacked an unambiguous match to a single V gene segment. In an earlier analysis of 587 of the donors, a V segment was called functional when productive rearrangements were above 56.7%, and segregating when the standard deviation between donors exceeded 5%. A statistical classification framework was developed to diagnose cytomegalovirus status using the catalog of TCR beta chain sequences. In a later analysis, V and J genes were assigned by comparing TCR nucleotide sequences against IMGT/GENE-DB human TR gene sequences. The TCRdist pipeline was used in a later analysis to assign CDR3 sequences and most-parsimonious VDJ recombination scenarios. In a later analysis, each TCR beta chain was defined by its CDR3 amino acid sequence together with its V-gene family, and reads lacking a unique V-gene family were excluded. A later analysis removed 592 highly shared, low-generation-probability nucleotide sequences to deal with suspected cross-contamination and a sequencing artifact. In a later analysis, a clonal expansion index for each public chain was calculated from normalized within-repertoire ranks of inferred template counts. Generation probabilities in a later analysis came from a VDJ recombination model fitted to out-of-frame rearrangements, and those results were checked against IGoR. Hypergeometric tests were used in a later analysis to score TCR-TCR, TCR-HLA and TCR-CMV co-occurrence, with a repertoire-size bias correction applied to the TCR pairs. A later analysis estimated false discovery rates by permuting HLA or CMV assignments 20 times. In a later analysis, co-occurring TCRs were grouped using DBSCAN, with TCRdist sequence similarity added in when clustering inside HLA-allele-positive subsets. Repertoires with fewer than 30,000 or more than 120,000 public chains were left out of co-occurrence clustering, as were roughly five repertoires with anomalous nucleotide sharing. TCRdb provides this immuneACCESS table in a form limited to in-frame rearrangements. Some clones are lacking; in checked studies, under half of them reflect an unresolved V gene, and why the rest are absent is not known. D and trimming come from the DNA, and the V and J calls and clone size come from that table. This sample lists under 200,000 clones; 65% to 85% were detected once. Under 2.5% of the sample is taken by the ten largest.

Here is what the overall study found, with its caveats: Some IMGT-functional V segments, including TRBV6-2 and TRBV6-3, could not be distinguished by the 87-base-pair reads and were therefore excluded. The presence/absence analyses assumed that sequencing depth was roughly uniform across donors, and that assumption may not be true. When HLA alleles, especially DR and DQ, strongly co-occurred, attributing TCR associations to individual alleles was difficult. In an earlier analysis of more than 500 of the donors, most TCR beta V segments appeared in productive rearrangements about 87% or about 30% of the time, broadly matching IMGT annotations. In a later analysis, HLA-associated TCR beta chains were found to be more clonally expanded and to have lower generation probabilities than equally common non-associated chains. Across donors, most TCR sequences were observed very rarely, whereas some public TCRs were present in many individuals. The earlier analysis of approximately 590 of the donors excluded about 16 rarely observed V segments, including chromosome 9 orphons, because counts were too low. A few of the identified cytomegalovirus-associated TCR beta chains were confirmed in vitro to be specific for cytomegalovirus antigens. In a later analysis, several top co-occurrence clusters were reported to appear linked to parvovirus B19, influenza, CMV and Epstein-Barr virus. Because HLA typing was unavailable for some donors at each locus, only the typed subset was used in association tests. A later genetic analysis reported fewer N-insertions in productive TCRs among donors in an Asian-associated ancestry cluster than the roughly 620-donor mean. In the study, around 150 TCR beta chains were listed as associated with cytomegalovirus. Only TCR beta chains were sequenced in this cohort, and the absence of alpha or paired-chain data limited detectable features. Correlated functional status among segregating V segments might be attributable to linkage disequilibrium, but an unknown experimental factor could not be ruled out. The classifier was reported to diagnose cytomegalovirus status with high specificity and sensitivity in both the original cohort and the validation cohort. A further reported finding was that TCR beta sequences accurately predicted the HLA-A and HLA-B alleles for most subjects in the first cohort. A cluster of highly shared sequence variants was judged likely to be a technical artifact of the sequencing pipeline. According to a later analysis, TCR association rates differed among HLA loci, with DRB1 alleles showing the most associated TCRs and HLA-C alleles showing the fewest. The authors suggested that the approach could potentially be extended to other disease states and immunological phenotypes. In a later analysis, some 17,000 TCR beta sequences were associated with specific HLA alleles at a false discovery rate of 0.05. A later genetic analysis associated a missense DCLRE1C variant with V-gene and J-gene trimming of TCR beta chains, and an independent cohort replicated the association. Most CMV-associated TCR beta chains appeared to be HLA-restricted in a later analysis, and the HLA associations seemed to be driven largely by CMV exposure. CMV serostatus was the only immune exposure information available for the cohort.

The sequenced sample was PBMCs. Recombination linked TRBV7-9 to TRBJ2-1; tentative D gene TRBD1, with 5 bases matching. The TCR was taken from a man aged 55 to 70 in good health and CMV-seronegative. The CDR3 loop reads CASSFRQGPYNEQFF. The DNA is TGTGCCAGCAGCTTCCGGCAGGGCCCCTACAATGAGCAGTTCTTC.